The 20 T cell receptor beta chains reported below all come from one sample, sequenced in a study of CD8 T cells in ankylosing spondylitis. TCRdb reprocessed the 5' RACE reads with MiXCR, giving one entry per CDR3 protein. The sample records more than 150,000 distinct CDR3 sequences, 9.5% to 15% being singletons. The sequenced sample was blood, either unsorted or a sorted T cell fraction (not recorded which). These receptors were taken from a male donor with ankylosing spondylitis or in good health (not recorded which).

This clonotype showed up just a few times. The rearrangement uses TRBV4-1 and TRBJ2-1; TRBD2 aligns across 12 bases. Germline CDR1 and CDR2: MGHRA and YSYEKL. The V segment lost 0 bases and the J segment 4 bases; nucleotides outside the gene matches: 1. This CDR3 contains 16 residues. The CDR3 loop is CASSQDLAGGYNEQFF. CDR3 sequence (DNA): TGCGCCAGCAGCCAAGACCTAGCGGGAGGGTACAATGAGCAGTTCTTC.

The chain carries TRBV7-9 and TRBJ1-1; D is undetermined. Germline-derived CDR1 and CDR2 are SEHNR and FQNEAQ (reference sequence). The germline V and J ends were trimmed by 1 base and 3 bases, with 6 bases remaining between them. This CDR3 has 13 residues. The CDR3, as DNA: TGTGCCAGCAGCTTAGGGGAGTACACTGAAGCTTTCTTT. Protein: CASSLGEYTEAFF.

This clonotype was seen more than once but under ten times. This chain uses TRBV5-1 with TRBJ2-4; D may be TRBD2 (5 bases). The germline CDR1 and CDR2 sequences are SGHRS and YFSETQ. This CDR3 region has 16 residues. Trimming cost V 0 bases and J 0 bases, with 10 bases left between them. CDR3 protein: CASSLGRGEAKNIQYF. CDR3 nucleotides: TGCGCCAGCAGCTTGGGCCGGGGAGAAGCCAAAAACATTCAGTACTTC.

CDR3 loop: CASSSDRGPFYSYNEQFF. CDR3 DNA: TGTGCCAGCAGCTCGGACAGGGGCCCCTTCTACTCCTACAATGAGCAGTTCTTC. The genes are TRBV12-3 or TRBV12-4 and TRBJ2-1; 9 nucleotides agree with TRBD1. The CDR3 totals 18 residues. J gave up 0 bases and V 6 bases, and 12 bases lay outside the gene matches.

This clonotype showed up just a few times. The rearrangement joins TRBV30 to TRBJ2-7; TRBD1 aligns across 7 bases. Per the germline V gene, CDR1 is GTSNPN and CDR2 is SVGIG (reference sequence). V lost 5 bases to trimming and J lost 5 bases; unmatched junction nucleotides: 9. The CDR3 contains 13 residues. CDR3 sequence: CAWGGKTGNEQYF. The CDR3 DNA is TGTGCCTGGGGGGGAAAGACAGGGAACGAGCAGTACTTC.

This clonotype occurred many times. The CDR3: CASSNDRVTQETQYF. The CDR3 region has the DNA TGCGCCAGCAGCAATGACAGGGTCACACAAGAGACCCAGTACTTC. The chain couples TRBV5-1 to TRBJ2-5; TRBD1 agrees at 7 bases. V lost 4 bases, J lost 2 bases, and 8 bases stayed unmatched. This CDR3 contains 15 residues. The germline V gene encodes CDR1 SGHRS and CDR2 YFSETQ.

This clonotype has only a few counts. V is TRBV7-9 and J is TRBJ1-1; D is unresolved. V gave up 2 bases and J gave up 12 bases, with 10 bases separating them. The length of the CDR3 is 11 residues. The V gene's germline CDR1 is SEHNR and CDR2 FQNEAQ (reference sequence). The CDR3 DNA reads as TGTGCCAGCAGCTTATATGAAGACACTTTCTTT. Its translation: CASSLYEDTFF.

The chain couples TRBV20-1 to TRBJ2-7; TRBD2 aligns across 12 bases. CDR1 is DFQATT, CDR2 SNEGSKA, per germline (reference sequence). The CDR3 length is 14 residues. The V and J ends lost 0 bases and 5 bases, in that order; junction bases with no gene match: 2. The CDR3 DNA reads TGCAGTGCTAGAGAACTAGCGGGGGGAAACGAGCAGTACTTC. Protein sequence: CSARELAGGNEQYF.

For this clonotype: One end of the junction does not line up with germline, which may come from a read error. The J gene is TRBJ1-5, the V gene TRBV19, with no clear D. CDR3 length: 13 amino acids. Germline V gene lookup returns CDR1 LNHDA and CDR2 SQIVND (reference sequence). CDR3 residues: CASSHYALQSQHF. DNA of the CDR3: TGTGCCAGTAGCCACTACGCCCTTCAGTCCCAGCATTTT.

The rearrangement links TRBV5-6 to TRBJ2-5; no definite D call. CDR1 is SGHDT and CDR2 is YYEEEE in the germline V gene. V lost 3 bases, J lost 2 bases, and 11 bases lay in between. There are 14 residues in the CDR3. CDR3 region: CASSYDTFQETQYF. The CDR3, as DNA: TGTGCCAGCAGCTACGACACGTTTCAAGAGACCCAGTACTTC.

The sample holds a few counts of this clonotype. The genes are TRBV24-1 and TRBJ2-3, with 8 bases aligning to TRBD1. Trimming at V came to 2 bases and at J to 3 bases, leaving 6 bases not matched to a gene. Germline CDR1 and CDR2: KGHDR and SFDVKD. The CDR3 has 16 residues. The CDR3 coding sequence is TGTGCCACCAGTGATTCCCGGACAGGGAGGACAGATACGCAGTATTTT. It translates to CATSDSRTGRTDTQYF.

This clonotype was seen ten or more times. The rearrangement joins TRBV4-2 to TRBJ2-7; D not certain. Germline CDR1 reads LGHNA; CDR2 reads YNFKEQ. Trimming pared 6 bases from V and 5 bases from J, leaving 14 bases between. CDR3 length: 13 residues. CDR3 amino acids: CASSEPPIDEQYF. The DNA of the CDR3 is TGTGCCAGCAGTGAGCCTCCCATCGACGAGCAGTACTTC.

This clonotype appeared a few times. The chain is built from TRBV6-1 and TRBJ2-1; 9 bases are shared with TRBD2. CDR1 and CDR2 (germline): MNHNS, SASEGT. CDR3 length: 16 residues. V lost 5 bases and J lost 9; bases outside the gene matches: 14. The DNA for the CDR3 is TGTGCCAGCAGTCTGCGGGAGGGACTAGCACTCAGTGAGCAGTTCTTC. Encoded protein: CASSLREGLALSEQFF.

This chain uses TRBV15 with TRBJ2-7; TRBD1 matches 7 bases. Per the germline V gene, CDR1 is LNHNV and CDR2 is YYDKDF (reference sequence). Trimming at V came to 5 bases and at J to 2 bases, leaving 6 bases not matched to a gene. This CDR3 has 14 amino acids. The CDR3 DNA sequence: TGTGCCACCAGCGACCGGGACAGCACCTACGAGCAGTACTTC. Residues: CATSDRDSTYEQYF. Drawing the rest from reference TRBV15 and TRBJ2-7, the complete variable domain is DAMVIQNPRYQVTQFGKPVTLSCSQTLNHNVMYWYQQKSSQAPKLLFHYYDKDFNNEADTPDNFQSRRPNTSFCFLDIRSPGLGDTAMYLCATSDRDSTYEQYFGPGTRLTVT.

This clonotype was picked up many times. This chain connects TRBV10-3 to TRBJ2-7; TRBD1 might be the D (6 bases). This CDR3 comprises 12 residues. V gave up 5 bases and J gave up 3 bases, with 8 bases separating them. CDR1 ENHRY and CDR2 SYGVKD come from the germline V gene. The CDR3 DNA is TGTGCCATCAGTAAGGACAGCTACGAGCAGTACTTC. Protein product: CAISKDSYEQYF.

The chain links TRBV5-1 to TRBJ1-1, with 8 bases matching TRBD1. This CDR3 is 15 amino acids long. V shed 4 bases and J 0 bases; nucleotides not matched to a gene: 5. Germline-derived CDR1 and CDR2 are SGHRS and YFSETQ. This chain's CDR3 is CASSTRQGMNTEAFF. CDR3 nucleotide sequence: TGCGCCAGCAGCACGAGACAGGGGATGAACACTGAAGCTTTCTTT.

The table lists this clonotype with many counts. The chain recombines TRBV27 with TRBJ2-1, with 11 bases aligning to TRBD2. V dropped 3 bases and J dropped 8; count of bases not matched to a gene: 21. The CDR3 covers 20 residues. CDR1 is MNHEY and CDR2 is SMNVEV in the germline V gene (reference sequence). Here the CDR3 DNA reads TGTGCCAGCAGTTTGGGTCGGTTGGATGTGTGGACTAGCGGGTGGGATGAGCAGTTCTTC. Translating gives CASSLGRLDVWTSGWDEQFF.

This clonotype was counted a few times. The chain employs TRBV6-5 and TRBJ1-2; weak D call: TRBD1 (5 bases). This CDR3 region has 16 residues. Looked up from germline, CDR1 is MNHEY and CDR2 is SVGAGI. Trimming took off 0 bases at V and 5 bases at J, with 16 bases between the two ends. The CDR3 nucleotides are TGTGCCAGCAGTTACTCGAACCGGGACTTTTCGTATGGCTACACCTTC. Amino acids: CASSYSNRDFSYGYTF.

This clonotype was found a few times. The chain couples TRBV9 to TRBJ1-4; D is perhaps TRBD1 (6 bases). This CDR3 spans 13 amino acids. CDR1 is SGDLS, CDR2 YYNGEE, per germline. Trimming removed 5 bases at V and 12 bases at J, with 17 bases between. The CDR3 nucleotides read TGTGCCAGCAGTGCTACGGAGGGGGAGGAACTGTTTTTT. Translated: CASSATEGEELFF.

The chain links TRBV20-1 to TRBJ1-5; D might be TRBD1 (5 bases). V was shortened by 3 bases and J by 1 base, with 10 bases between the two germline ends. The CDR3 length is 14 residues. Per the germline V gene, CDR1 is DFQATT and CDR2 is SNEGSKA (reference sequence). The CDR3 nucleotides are TGCAGTGCTAGGGGGGTGTTCAGCAATCAGCCCCAGCATTTT. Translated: CSARGVFSNQPQHF.